The clone carrying this T cell receptor (beta chain) was seen many times. What it recognizes is unknown. Per germline, CDR1 SNHLY and CDR2 FYNNEI. The V end was cut by 4 bases, the J end by 9 bases, with 10 bases between. The CDR3 is made up of 12 amino acids. This record belongs to a study of beta chain features in type 1 diabetes. Study-wide points: The question of HLA type influencing TCRB rearrangement was one that remained unresolved here.

Staining for CD45RO/CCR7/CD25/CD127/CD95/CD27 allowed sorting of CD4+ naive, central memory, regulatory and stem cell-like memory cells. Purity above 95% was achieved in all sorted populations. The entirety of the isolated RNA underwent reverse transcription, so expressed TCRB transcripts were sequenced. Sequenced by immunoSEQ multiplex PCR; TCRdb stores in-frame clones only, minus some. The sample holds 300,000 to 400,000 clones; roughly 8% are singletons and the top ten take 0.44%. The clonotype was recovered from a woman between 18 and 30 years old in good health. Sequencing was performed on central memory CD4+ T cells from blood. The chain joins TRBV2 to TRBJ2-4; D possibly corresponds to TRBD2 (5 bases). The CDR3 DNA sequence: TGTGCCAGCAGTGCTACTAGTTCCATTCAGTACTTC. As protein: CASSATSSIQYF.